This TCR beta chain was recorded in a study of cytomegalovirus exposure and HLA in healthy donors. On this clone itself: Antigen unknown.

Findings of the study overall: V- and J-gene trimming in TCR beta was tied to a missense DCLRE1C variant by an analysis performed later. Whilst most TCR sequences proved rare, a subset of public TCRs occurred across many donors.

The study ran its PCR with 60 Vbeta and 13 Jbeta primers. Measured with immunoSEQ multiplex PCR; TCRdb has only the in-frame clones, and not every one. Of 100,000 or so clones in the sample, less than 80% were seen once. The V and J ends lost 7 bases and 3 bases respectively, with 15 bases between them. There are 15 residues in the CDR3. Germline assignment: CDR1 SGHTA and CDR2 FQGNSA. V is TRBV7-2 and J is TRBJ2-2; no clear D gene. This receptor was obtained from a man between 25 and 39 years old in good health and CMV-seronegative. The sequencing sample was made of PBMCs. CDR3 residues: CASTPRFGYTGELFF. The CDR3, as DNA: TGTGCCAGCACCCCCAGGTTCGGATACACCGGGGAGCTGTTTTTT.